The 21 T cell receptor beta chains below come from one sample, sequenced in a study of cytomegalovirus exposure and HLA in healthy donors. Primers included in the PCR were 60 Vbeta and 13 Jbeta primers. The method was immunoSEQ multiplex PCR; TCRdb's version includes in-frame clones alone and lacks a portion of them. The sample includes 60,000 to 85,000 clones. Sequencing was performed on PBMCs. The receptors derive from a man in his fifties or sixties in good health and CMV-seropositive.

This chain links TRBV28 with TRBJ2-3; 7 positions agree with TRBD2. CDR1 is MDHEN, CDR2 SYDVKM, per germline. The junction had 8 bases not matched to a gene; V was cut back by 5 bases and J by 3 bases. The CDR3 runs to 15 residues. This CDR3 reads CASSPRGEMTDTQYF. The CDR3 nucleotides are TGTGCCAGCAGTCCCCGGGGGGAGATGACAGATACGCAGTATTTT.

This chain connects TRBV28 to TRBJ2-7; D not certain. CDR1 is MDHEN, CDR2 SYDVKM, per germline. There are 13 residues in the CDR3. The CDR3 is CASRSSGQPEYLV. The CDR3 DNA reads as TGTGCCAGCAGGTCGTCTGGGCAGCCCGAGTACTTGGTC.

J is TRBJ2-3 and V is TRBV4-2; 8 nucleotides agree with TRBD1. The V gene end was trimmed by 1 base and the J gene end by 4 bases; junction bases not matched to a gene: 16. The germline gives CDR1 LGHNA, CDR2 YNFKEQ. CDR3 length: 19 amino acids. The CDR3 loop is CASSQVIFSTGEMADTQYF. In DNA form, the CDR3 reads TGTGCCAGCAGCCAAGTTATTTTTTCGACAGGGGAGATGGCAGATACGCAGTATTTT.

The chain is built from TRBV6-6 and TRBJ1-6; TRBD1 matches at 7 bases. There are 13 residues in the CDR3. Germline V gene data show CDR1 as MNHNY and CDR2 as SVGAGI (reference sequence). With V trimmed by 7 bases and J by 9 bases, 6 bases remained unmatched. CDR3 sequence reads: CASTPDRTSPLHF. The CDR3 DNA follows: TGTGCCAGCACCCCGGACAGGACTTCACCCCTCCACTTT.

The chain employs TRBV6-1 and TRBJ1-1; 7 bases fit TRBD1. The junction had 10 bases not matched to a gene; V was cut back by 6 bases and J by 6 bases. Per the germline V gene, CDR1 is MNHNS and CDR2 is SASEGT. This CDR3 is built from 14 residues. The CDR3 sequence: CASRHATGPAEAFF. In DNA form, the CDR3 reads TGTGCCAGCAGACATGCGACAGGGCCGGCTGAAGCTTTCTTT.

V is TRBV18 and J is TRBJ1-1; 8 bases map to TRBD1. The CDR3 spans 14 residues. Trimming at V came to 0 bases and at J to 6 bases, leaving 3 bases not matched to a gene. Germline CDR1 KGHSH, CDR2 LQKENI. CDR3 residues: CASSPPGGQAEAFF. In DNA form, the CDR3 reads TGTGCCAGCTCACCACCAGGGGGACAGGCTGAAGCTTTCTTT.

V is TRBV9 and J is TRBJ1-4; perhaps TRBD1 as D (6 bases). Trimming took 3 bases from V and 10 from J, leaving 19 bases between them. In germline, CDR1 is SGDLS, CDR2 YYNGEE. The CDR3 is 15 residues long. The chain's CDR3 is CASSGGQIVSGKLFF. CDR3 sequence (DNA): TGTGCCAGCAGCGGCGGACAGATTGTTTCGGGAAAACTGTTTTTT. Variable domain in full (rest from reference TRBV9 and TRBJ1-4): DSGVTQTPKHLITATGQRVTLRCSPRSGDLSVYWYQQSLDQGLQFLIQYYNGEERAKGNILERFSAQQFPDLHSELNLSSLELGDSALYFCASSGGQIVSGKLFFGSGTQLSVL.

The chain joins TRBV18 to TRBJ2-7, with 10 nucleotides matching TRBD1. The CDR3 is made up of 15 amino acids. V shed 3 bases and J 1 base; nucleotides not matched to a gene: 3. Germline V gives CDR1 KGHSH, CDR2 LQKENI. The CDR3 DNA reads TGTGCCAGCTCACCCGGGACAGGGGCGTCCTACGAGCAGTACGTC. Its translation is CASSPGTGASYEQYV.

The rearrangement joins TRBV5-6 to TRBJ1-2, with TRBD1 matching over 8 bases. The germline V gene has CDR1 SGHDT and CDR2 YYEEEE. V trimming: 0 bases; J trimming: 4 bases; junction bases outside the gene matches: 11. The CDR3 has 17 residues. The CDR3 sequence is CASSLGRPGGSIYGYTF. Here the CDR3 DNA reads TGTGCCAGCAGCTTGGGTCGGCCAGGGGGCAGCATCTATGGCTACACCTTC.

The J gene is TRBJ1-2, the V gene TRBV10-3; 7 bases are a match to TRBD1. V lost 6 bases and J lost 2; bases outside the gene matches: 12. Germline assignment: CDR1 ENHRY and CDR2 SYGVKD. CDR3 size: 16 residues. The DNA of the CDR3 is TGTGCCATCAGGAGATCAGGGGGTATAAAGAACTATGGCTACACCTTC. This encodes CAIRRSGGIKNYGYTF.

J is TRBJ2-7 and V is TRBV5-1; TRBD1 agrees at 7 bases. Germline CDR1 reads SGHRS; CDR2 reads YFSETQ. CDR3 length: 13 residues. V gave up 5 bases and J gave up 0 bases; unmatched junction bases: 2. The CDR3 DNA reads TGCGCCAGCAGGTGGGACAGCTCCTACGAGCAGTACTTC. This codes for CASRWDSSYEQYF.

The CDR3 loop reads CASSSLDRDNSPLHF. The CDR3 DNA reads TGTGCCAGCAGCTCGTTGGACAGGGATAATTCACCCCTCCACTTT. The chain carries TRBV5-6 and TRBJ1-6, with 8 bases fitting TRBD1. The J segment lost 5 bases and the V segment lost 3 bases, leaving 4 bases of the junction unmatched. CDR1 and CDR2 from the germline V gene are SGHDT and YYEEEE. The CDR3 has 15 amino acids.

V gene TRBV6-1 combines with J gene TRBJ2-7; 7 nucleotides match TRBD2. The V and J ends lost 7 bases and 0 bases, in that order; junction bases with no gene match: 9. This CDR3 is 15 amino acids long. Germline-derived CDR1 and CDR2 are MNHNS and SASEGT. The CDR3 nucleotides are TGTGCCAGCACCCAGGGAGGGTTCCGCTCCTACGAGCAGTACGTC. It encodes CASTQGGFRSYEQYV.

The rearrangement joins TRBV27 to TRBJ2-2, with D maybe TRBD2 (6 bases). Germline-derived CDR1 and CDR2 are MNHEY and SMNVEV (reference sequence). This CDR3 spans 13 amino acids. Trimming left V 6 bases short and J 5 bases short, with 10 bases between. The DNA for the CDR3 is TGTGCCAGCAGCCTGGGGGGTACCGGGGAGCTGTTTTTT. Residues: CASSLGGTGELFF.

The DNA of the CDR3 is TGTGCCAGCAGTCAACAGCAGAACACTGAAGCTTTCTTT. It codes for CASSQQQNTEAFF. V is TRBV7-7 and J is TRBJ1-1; no clear D. This CDR3 is 13 amino acids long. The V and J ends lost 6 bases and 1 base respectively, with 9 bases between them. Germline V CDR1 and CDR2: SSHAT, FNYEAQ (reference sequence).

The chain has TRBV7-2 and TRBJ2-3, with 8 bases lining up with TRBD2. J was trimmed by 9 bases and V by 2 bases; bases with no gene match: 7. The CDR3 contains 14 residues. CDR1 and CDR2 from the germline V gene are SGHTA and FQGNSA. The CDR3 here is CASSLIGERGTQYF. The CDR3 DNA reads TGTGCCAGCAGCTTAATAGGCGAGCGGGGGACGCAGTATTTT.

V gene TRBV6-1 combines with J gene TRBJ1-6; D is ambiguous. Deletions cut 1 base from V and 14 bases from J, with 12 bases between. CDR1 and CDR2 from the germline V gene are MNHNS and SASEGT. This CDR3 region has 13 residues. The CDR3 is CASSEVSSGSLHF. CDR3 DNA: TGTGCCAGCAGTGAAGTATCTTCAGGATCCCTCCACTTT.

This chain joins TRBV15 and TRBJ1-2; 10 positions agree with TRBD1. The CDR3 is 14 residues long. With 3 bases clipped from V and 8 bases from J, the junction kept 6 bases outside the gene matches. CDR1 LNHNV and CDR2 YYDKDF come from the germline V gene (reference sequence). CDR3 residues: CATSRGTGVNGYTF. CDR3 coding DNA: TGTGCCACCAGCAGGGGGACAGGGGTGAACGGCTACACCTTC.

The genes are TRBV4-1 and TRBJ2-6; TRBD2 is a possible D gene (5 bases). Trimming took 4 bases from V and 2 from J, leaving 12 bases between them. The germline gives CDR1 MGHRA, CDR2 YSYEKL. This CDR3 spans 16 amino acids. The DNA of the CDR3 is TGCGCCAGCAGCCGTGGAGAGGGAACTGGGGCCAACGTCCTGACTTTC. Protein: CASSRGEGTGANVLTF.

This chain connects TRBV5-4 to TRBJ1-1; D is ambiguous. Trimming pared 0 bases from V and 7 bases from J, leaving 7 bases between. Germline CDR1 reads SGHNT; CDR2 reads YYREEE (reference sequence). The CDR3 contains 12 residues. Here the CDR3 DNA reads TGTGCCAGCAGCTTGGGCCCGGTTGAAGCTTTCTTT. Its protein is CASSLGPVEAFF.

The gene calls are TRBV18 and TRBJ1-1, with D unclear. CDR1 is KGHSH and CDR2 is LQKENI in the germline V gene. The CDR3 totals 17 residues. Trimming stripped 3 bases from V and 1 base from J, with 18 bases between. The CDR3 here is CASSPTRLIRQNTEAFF. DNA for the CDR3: TGTGCCAGCTCACCCACACGGTTGATTCGACAGAACACTGAAGCTTTCTTT. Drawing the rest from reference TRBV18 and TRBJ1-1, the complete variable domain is NAGVMQNPRHLVRRRGQEARLRCSPMKGHSHVYWYRQLPEEGLKFMVYLQKENIIDESGMPKERFSAEFPKEGPSILRIQQVVRGDSAAYFCASSPTRLIRQNTEAFFGQGTRLTVV.